The text below deals with one TCR beta chain. Its antigen is undetermined. The sample is drawn from a study of neoadjuvant anti-PD-1 for oral cavity cancer. For the study at large: Patients without progression received a fourth nivolumab dose around day 43, then surgical resection on days 50-56.

Study results and caveats: Post-nivolumab, blood T cell clonality was significantly elevated in non-responders.

Assay used: immunoSEQ multiplex PCR; TCRdb lists only in-frame clones, some missing. The data show about 6,900 clones, about 79% seen once. The V and J ends lost 0 bases and 8 bases, in that order; junction bases with no gene match: 12. This CDR3 region has 17 residues. Looked up from germline, CDR1 is MNHEY and CDR2 is SMNVEV (reference sequence). This material consisted of PBMCs, taken before nivolumab (anti-PD-1) treatment. The chain combines TRBV27 with TRBJ2-2, with 7 bases that match TRBD1. The source of this sequence is a person aged 40 to 85 with oral cavity squamous cell carcinoma. The CDR3: CASSLSSETGFLGELFF. CDR3 sequence (DNA): TGTGCCAGCAGTTTATCGTCTGAGACAGGGTTTTTAGGGGAGCTGTTTTTT.